This T cell receptor beta chain was obtained from a study of blood T cell repertoires in COVID-19. The wider study: The origin of the acute and convalescent COVID-19 samples was the United States, Italy and Spain.

The data were produced by immunoSEQ multiplex PCR, yet TCRdb's version contains in-frame clones alone and is incomplete. The sample contains about 200,000 clones, about 80% of which appear only once. Germline V gene sequence: CDR1 LNHDA, CDR2 SQIVND (reference sequence). Trimming took off 5 bases at V and 2 bases at J, with 13 bases between the two ends. There are 15 residues in the CDR3. The sequenced sample was peripheral blood. This TCR was sampled from a human donor with acute or convalescent COVID-19. The donor label of this sample is uncertain. The genes are TRBV19 and TRBJ1-3; TRBD1 is a possible D gene (6 bases). The CDR3 protein is CASSDAWGPGNTIYF. The CDR3 DNA reads TGTGCCAGTAGTGACGCATGGGGGCCTGGAAACACCATATATTTT.